The text below deals with one TCR beta chain. Its antigen target is currently unknown. One base away there is no much larger clone; base qualities are not given. The Qiagen DNeasy Kit was used to extract genomic DNA from the sorted cells. The immunoSEQ platform was used for deep sequencing of the TCR beta chain. The paper's data handling went like this. The immunoSEQ Analyzer software was used to analyze the repertoire data. The immuneACCESS repertoire file appears here via TCRdb, limited to in-frame rearrangements. These files lack a portion of the clones; in checked studies, under half of the deficit traces to unresolved V genes, and the cause of the others is not known. Clonal size and the V and J genes are those of that table, whereas D and trimming came from the DNA. For this sample there are about 20,000 clones; approximately 79% appear just once. The ten largest clones represent under 35% of the sample.

This specimen belongs to a study of EBV T-cell therapy then PD-1 blockade in nasopharyngeal carcinoma (dated by TCRdb to the early 2020s). The intended sense of this specimen's time point label: 266 days after commencement of treatment, after nivolumab therapy. The treatment or condition label, as the study defines it: AdE1-LMPpoly-expanded autologous EBV-specific T-cell therapy followed by anti-PD-1 nivolumab. The CDR3 covers 15 residues, taking in both the cysteine and the phenylalanine. Only CDR3 DNA is held: 45 bases, read in frame from base 1. Trimming takes 2 bases off V and 7 bases off J; junction bases not matched to a gene: 5. From a lookup of the germline V gene, CDR1 and CDR2 are MNHNS and SASEGT.

This chain is built from TRBV6-1 and TRBJ1-6, with 7 bases aligning to TRBD1. This receptor was taken from a man between 40 and 49 years old with nasopharyngeal carcinoma. Here the sequenced sample was CD8+ T cells from blood, taken at day 266 from a patient whose treatment included autologous EBV-specific T cells and nivolumab. This receptor has the CDR3 CASSENPGGNSPLHF. The DNA sequence reads TGTGCCAGCAGTGAAAACCCAGGGGGGAATTCACCCCTCCACTTT.